Below, 29 T cell receptor beta chains from the same sample are listed, as sequenced in a study of blood T cell repertoires in COVID-19. TCRdb's table, derived via immunoSEQ multiplex PCR, lists solely in-frame clones and lacks some. The sample lists fewer than 250,000 clones, 70% to 90% occurring once. The material sequenced was PBMCs or T cells enriched from blood (not recorded which). The receptor source for this set is a woman aged 35 to 49 with acute COVID-19.

Details on this clone: This sample also contains other DNA sequences that code for the same CDR3. CDR3 bases: TGTGCCAGCAGTCCAGGGAACACTGAAGCTTTCTTT. Protein product: CASSPGNTEAFF. The chain combines TRBV28 with TRBJ1-1; D is ambiguous. The germline V and J ends were trimmed by 5 bases and 1 base, with 5 bases remaining between them. Germline lookup yields CDR1 MDHEN and CDR2 SYDVKM. There are 12 residues in the CDR3. The whole variable domain, remainder taken from reference TRBV28 and TRBJ1-1, is DVKVTQSSRYLVKRTGEKVFLECVQDMDHENMFWYRQDPGLGLRLIYFSYDVKMKEKGDIPEGYSVSREKKERFSLILESASTNQTSMYLCASSPGNTEAFFGQGTRLTVV.

CDR3 protein: CASSLRAGTLSGANVLTF. CDR3 coding DNA: TGTGCCAGCAGCCTCAGAGCGGGGACCCTTTCCGGGGCCAACGTCCTGACTTTC. The V call is TRBV3-1 (or the pseudogene TRBV3-2), the J call TRBJ2-6, with 7 bases lining up with TRBD2. CDR1 is LGHDT, CDR2 YNNKEL, per germline (reference sequence). The CDR3 has 18 amino acids. V was clipped by 4 bases and J by 4 bases; unmatched bases: 13.

The J gene is TRBJ2-3, the V gene TRBV5-4; the D gene is possibly TRBD2 (6 bases). Trimming took 2 bases from V and 1 from J, leaving 11 bases between them. The CDR3 loop spans 15 amino acids. The germline CDR1 and CDR2 sequences are SGHNT and YYREEE (reference sequence). Here the CDR3 reads CASSFGGKGTDTQYF. The CDR3 bases are TGTGCCAGCAGCTTCGGCGGGAAGGGCACAGATACGCAGTATTTT.

CDR3 sequence: CASSLKASGYQETQYF. The CDR3, as DNA: TGTGCCAGCAGCTTAAAGGCTAGCGGGTACCAAGAGACCCAGTACTTC. The rearrangement joins TRBV7-2 to TRBJ2-5; the match to TRBD2 covers 8 bases. Trimming cost V 2 bases and J 0 bases; bases outside gene matches: 5. The germline gives CDR1 SGHTA, CDR2 FQGNSA. The CDR3 totals 16 residues. Full variable domain (outside the CDR3, taken from reference TRBV7-2 and TRBJ2-5): GAGVSQSPSNKVTEKGKDVELRCDPISGHTALYWYRQSLGQGLEFLIYFQGNSAPDKSGLPSDRFSAERTGGSVSTLTIQRTQQEDSAVYLCASSLKASGYQETQYFGPGTRLLVL.

V is TRBV18 and J is TRBJ2-5; 10 nucleotides align to TRBD2. This CDR3 has 16 residues. With 3 bases clipped from V and 4 bases from J, the junction kept 8 bases outside the gene matches. Germline V gene data show CDR1 as KGHSH and CDR2 as LQKENI. The CDR3 coding sequence is TGTGCCAGCTCACCTCCAGGACGACTAGCGGGAGAGACCCAGTACTTC. Translating gives CASSPPGRLAGETQYF.

This clone appeared a few times. V and J are TRBV5-1 and TRBJ2-2, with TRBD2 matching 8 bases. After removal of 5 bases from V and 8 bases from J, the junction contained 14 bases not matched to a gene. CDR1 and CDR2 (germline): SGHRS, YFSETQ. The CDR3 runs to 16 residues. The CDR3 sequence: CASRALGSGMVGELFF. CDR3 bases: TGCGCCAGCAGGGCCCTCGGTAGCGGGATGGTAGGGGAGCTGTTTTTT.

The chain's CDR3 is CASRPPGTSKTDTQYF. The CDR3 DNA follows: TGTGCCAGTAGACCACCCGGGACTAGCAAGACAGATACGCAGTATTTT. J is TRBJ2-3 and V is TRBV19; 9 bases are a match to TRBD2. Germline V lookup: CDR1 LNHDA, CDR2 SQIVND (reference sequence). The CDR3 spans 16 residues. The J segment lost 3 bases and the V segment lost 6 bases, leaving 10 bases of the junction unmatched.

This chain joins TRBV27 and TRBJ2-2; TRBD2 matches at 7 bases. V shed 11 bases, J shed 6 bases, and the junction held 6 bases outside the gene matches. The CDR3 is 12 amino acids. Per germline, CDR1 MNHEY and CDR2 SMNVEV (reference sequence). The CDR3 sequence: CAGRDTAGELFF. In DNA form, the CDR3 reads TGTGCCGGGAGGGATACAGCCGGGGAGCTGTTTTTT.

V gene TRBV19 combines with J gene TRBJ2-2, with a tentative D call TRBD1 (5 bases). The CDR3 has 14 residues. In germline, CDR1 is LNHDA, CDR2 SQIVND (reference sequence). Trimming removed 3 bases from V and 8 bases from J, with 13 bases in between. The DNA for the CDR3 is TGTGCCAGTAGTATTGCTACAGGACGGGGGGAGCTGTTTTTT. Its protein is CASSIATGRGELFF. Using reference TRBV19 and TRBJ2-2 for the parts outside the CDR3, the full variable domain is DGGITQSPKYLFRKEGQNVTLSCEQNLNHDAMYWYRQDPGQGLRLIYYSQIVNDFQKGDIAEGYSVSREKKESFPLTVTSAQKNPTAFYLCASSIATGRGELFFGEGSRLTVL.

The chain uses TRBV7-9 and TRBJ2-7; D call uncertain. V was pared by 2 bases and J by 5 bases, with 4 bases between. This CDR3 comprises 11 residues. The V gene's germline CDR1 is SEHNR and CDR2 FQNEAQ (reference sequence). The CDR3 loop is CASSLSDEQYF. In nucleotides, the CDR3 is TGTGCCAGCAGCTTATCGGACGAGCAGTACTTC.

This clone was recorded only once. As DNA, the CDR3 is TGTGCCAGCAGCTTAGGCGGCACCATCACAGATACGCAGTATTTT. This sequence encodes CASSLGGTITDTQYF. The chain combines TRBV7-8 with TRBJ2-3; no clear D gene. Germline CDR1 SGHVS, CDR2 FQNEAQ. The CDR3 consists of 15 residues. V lost 1 base and J 2 bases, leaving 10 bases between the germline ends. Variable domain in full (rest from reference TRBV7-8 and TRBJ2-3): GAGVSQSPRYKVAKRGQDVALRCDPISGHVSLFWYQQALGQGPEFLTYFQNEAQLDKSGLPSDRFFAERPEGSVSTLKIQRTQQEDSAVYLCASSLGGTITDTQYFGPGTRLTVL.

The chain is built from TRBV27 and TRBJ1-2; D perhaps matches TRBD1 (6 bases). There are 13 residues in the CDR3. CDR1 MNHEY and CDR2 SMNVEV come from the germline V gene (reference sequence). The V end was cut by 6 bases, the J end by 3 bases, with 11 bases between. CDR3 nucleotides: TGTGCCAGCAGGGGGGCAGGGTACTATGGCTACACCTTC. Encoded protein: CASRGAGYYGYTF.

The rearrangement joins TRBV5-1 to TRBJ2-1; 7 bases line up with TRBD2. This CDR3 is built from 16 residues. V dropped 5 bases and J dropped 3; count of bases not matched to a gene: 11. Per the germline V gene, CDR1 is SGHRS and CDR2 is YFSETQ. The CDR3 DNA sequence: TGCGCCAGCAGGTGGGACGGGGGGAATGGCTACAATGAGCAGTTCTTC. It encodes CASRWDGGNGYNEQFF.

This clone appeared a single time. V is TRBV28 and J is TRBJ2-7; 7 bases are a match to TRBD1. The V gene's germline CDR1 is MDHEN and CDR2 SYDVKM. Trimming cost V 2 bases and J 2 bases; bases outside gene matches: 9. The CDR3 has 16 residues. As DNA, the CDR3 is TGTGCCAGCAGTTTAGGGCTCGGGACAGCCGCCTACGAGCAGTACTTC. Translation: CASSLGLGTAAYEQYF.

The chain carries TRBV23-1 and TRBJ2-3; 11 positions agree with TRBD2. TRBV23-1 is reported as an ORF; its role is uncertain. Trimming removed 3 bases from V and 2 bases from J; junction bases left unmatched: 13. There are 19 residues in the CDR3. In DNA form, the CDR3 reads TGCGCCAGCAGTCACTTAACAGGGGAACTAGCGGGAGACACAGATACGCAGTATTTT. It codes for CASSHLTGELAGDTDTQYF.

The rearrangement links TRBV18 to TRBJ1-2; the D is unclear. Germline V lookup: CDR1 KGHSH, CDR2 LQKENI. This CDR3 spans 13 amino acids. Trimming left V 4 bases short and J 4 bases short, with 10 bases between. The DNA for the CDR3 is TGTGCCAGCTCACGGGAGCAAATCTATGGCTACACCTTC. This encodes CASSREQIYGYTF.

The chain employs TRBV11-3 and TRBJ1-1; D might be TRBD1 (6 bases). Germline CDR1 is SGHNT and CDR2 is YENEEA. This CDR3 has 15 residues. V was pared by 0 bases and J by 0 bases, with 8 bases between. Here the CDR3 DNA reads TGTGCCAGCAGCTTAGAACAGGGCCTGAACACTGAAGCTTTCTTT. It specifies CASSLEQGLNTEAFF.

The gene calls are TRBV14 and TRBJ2-1; D perhaps matches TRBD2 (6 bases). Trimming stripped 5 bases from V and 6 bases from J, with 14 bases between. Germline lookup yields CDR1 SGHDN and CDR2 FVKESK. The CDR3 is made up of 14 amino acids. CDR3 DNA: TGTGCCAGCAGCACTACGGGGAGGCGCAATGAGCAGTTCTTC. Amino acids: CASSTTGRRNEQFF.

This clone was seen more than once but under ten times. The chain links TRBV6-1 to TRBJ2-1; D perhaps matches TRBD2 (6 bases). The ends were cut back, 2 bases at V and 4 bases at J, with 12 bases in the middle. The germline V gene encodes CDR1 MNHNS and CDR2 SASEGT. The CDR3 extends over 15 amino acids. This CDR3 is CASSEILAKYNEQFF. The CDR3, as DNA: TGTGCCAGCAGTGAAATCCTAGCGAAATACAATGAGCAGTTCTTC.

The chain carries TRBV11-3 and TRBJ2-1, with D unclear. Looked up from germline, CDR1 is SGHNT and CDR2 is YENEEA. V was shortened by 1 base and J by 9 bases, with 10 bases between the two germline ends. CDR3 length equals 13 residues. The CDR3 sequence is CASSLGYYGEQFF. CDR3 coding DNA: TGTGCCAGCAGCTTAGGGTATTACGGTGAGCAGTTCTTC.

The rearrangement uses TRBV12-3 or TRBV12-4 and TRBJ1-5, with 8 bases aligning to TRBD1. Trimming took 6 bases from V and 5 from J; bases not matched to a gene: 3. The CDR3 contains 13 residues. This chain's CDR3 is CASSGQGHQPQHF. For the CDR3, the DNA is TGTGCCAGCAGCGGACAGGGCCATCAGCCCCAGCATTTT.

This chain links TRBV27 with TRBJ2-7; a weak D match, TRBD2 (6 bases). The CDR3 spans 16 residues. CDR1 is MNHEY, CDR2 SMNVEV, per germline (reference sequence). Trimming removed 2 bases at V and 0 bases at J, with 14 bases between. This CDR3 reads CASSLLPSASSYEQYF. The DNA of the CDR3 is TGTGCCAGCAGTTTACTTCCTAGCGCTAGCTCCTACGAGCAGTACTTC.

The chain has TRBV18 and TRBJ2-3; 7 bases are a match to TRBD1. The CDR3 is 17 amino acids. Germline lookup yields CDR1 KGHSH and CDR2 LQKENI. V shed 3 bases, J shed 2 bases, and the junction held 11 bases outside the gene matches. CDR3 coding DNA: TGTGCCAGCTCACCGAGGACAGGCCAATCTTTCACAGATACGCAGTATTTT. Its protein is CASSPRTGQSFTDTQYF. Supplemented by reference TRBV18 and TRBJ2-3, the full variable domain reads NAGVMQNPRHLVRRRGQEARLRCSPMKGHSHVYWYRQLPEEGLKFMVYLQKENIIDESGMPKERFSAEFPKEGPSILRIQQVVRGDSAAYFCASSPRTGQSFTDTQYFGPGTRLTVL.

The genes are TRBV28 and TRBJ1-1; D remains ambiguous. The CDR3 contains 10 residues. The germline V gene has CDR1 MDHEN and CDR2 SYDVKM. V gave up 10 bases and J gave up 7 bases, with 10 bases separating them. CDR3 loop: CATKRLEAFF. DNA for the CDR3: TGTGCCACTAAGAGACTTGAAGCTTTCTTT. Drawing the rest from reference TRBV28 and TRBJ1-1, the complete variable domain is DVKVTQSSRYLVKRTGEKVFLECVQDMDHENMFWYRQDPGLGLRLIYFSYDVKMKEKGDIPEGYSVSREKKERFSLILESASTNQTSMYLCATKRLEAFFGQGTRLTVV.

V is TRBV4-2 and J is TRBJ1-2; perhaps TRBD1 as D (5 bases). This CDR3 comprises 14 residues. V gave up 1 base and J gave up 4 bases, with 10 bases separating them. The germline V gene has CDR1 LGHNA and CDR2 YNFKEQ. The CDR3 loop reads CASSQVSTAYGYTF. The CDR3 DNA reads TGTGCCAGCAGCCAAGTTTCGACAGCCTATGGCTACACCTTC.

This clone has only one observation. The CDR3 here is CASSFTGEVEAFF. As DNA, the CDR3 is TGTGCCAGCAGCTTTACGGGGGAGGTTGAAGCTTTCTTT. This sequence joins TRBV11-1 and TRBJ1-1; D is possibly TRBD1 (5 bases). The germline V and J ends were trimmed by 3 bases and 7 bases, with 12 bases remaining between them. The CDR3 covers 13 residues. CDR1 is SGHAT, CDR2 FQDESV, per germline (reference sequence).

The gene calls are TRBV5-4 and TRBJ2-5, with a tentative D call TRBD2 (5 bases). This CDR3 comprises 15 residues. Germline CDR1 SGHNT, CDR2 YYREEE (reference sequence). V gave up 3 bases and J gave up 2 bases, with 14 bases separating them. CDR3 region: CASSSSGAAQETQYF. For the CDR3, the DNA is TGTGCCAGCAGCTCTTCTGGAGCGGCACAAGAGACCCAGTACTTC.

The chain couples TRBV11-1 to TRBJ2-1, with TRBD1 as a possible D gene (6 bases). The germline V gene encodes CDR1 SGHAT and CDR2 FQDESV (reference sequence). The length of the CDR3 is 12 residues. The ends were cut back, 2 bases at V and 8 bases at J, with 7 bases in the middle. The CDR3 region has the DNA TGTGCCAGCAGCTTACAGGGGTATGAGCAGTTCTTC. Amino acid sequence: CASSLQGYEQFF.

The rearrangement links TRBV5-1 to TRBJ2-1; D might be TRBD2 (5 bases). V lost 2 bases and J lost 4, with 10 bases in between. The germline V gene has CDR1 SGHRS and CDR2 YFSETQ. The CDR3 has 14 residues. The CDR3 DNA sequence: TGCGCCAGCAGCTTAGGTAGCGTATACAATGAGCAGTTCTTC. Protein: CASSLGSVYNEQFF.